A single sample is the source of the 25 T cell receptor beta chains below, sequenced in a study of identical twins. Via MiXCR, TCRdb re-called the 5' RACE reads, giving one row per CDR3 protein. The sample contains around 550,000 distinct CDR3 sequences, around 15% of which appear only once. This same sample was also part of a study on yellow fever vaccine responses in identical twins.

Sequenced sample: CD4+ T cells sorted from blood. These receptors were obtained from a woman between 18 and 29 years old in good health.

This clonotype was counted at least ten times. The chain links TRBV5-6 to TRBJ2-1; D is perhaps TRBD1 or TRBD2 (5 bases each). From germline, CDR1 is SGHDT and CDR2 YYEEEE. V shed 4 bases and J shed 3 bases, with 14 bases lying between them. This CDR3 has 15 amino acids. Written as DNA, the CDR3 is TGTGCCAGCAGCGGGGGAGCACCATTCTACAATGAGCAGTTCTTC. Translation gives CASSGGAPFYNEQFF.

This clonotype was observed a few times. V and J are TRBV20-1 and TRBJ2-5; tentative D call: TRBD2 (5 bases). The CDR3 consists of 13 residues. CDR1 and CDR2 from the germline V gene are DFQATT and SNEGSKA (reference sequence). V was cut by 2 bases and J by 4 bases, with 11 bases left in between. CDR3 protein: CSARRGFGETQYF. In nucleotides, the CDR3 is TGCAGTGCTAGAAGAGGGTTCGGAGAGACCCAGTACTTC.

The J gene is TRBJ2-7, the V gene TRBV29-1; 9 nucleotides align to TRBD2. The trim removed 6 bases at V and 6 bases at J, leaving 9 bases unmatched. Germline CDR1 SQVTM, CDR2 ANQGSEA. This CDR3 has 13 residues. The CDR3 sequence: CSVPLGGRGEQYF. The CDR3 DNA follows: TGCAGCGTCCCCCTGGGCGGGAGGGGCGAGCAGTACTTC.

Note on this clonotype: One end of the junction varies from germline; a read error may be responsible. The V and J genes are TRBV18 and TRBJ1-1, with 7 bases aligning to TRBD1. The CDR3 consists of 14 residues. Germline lookup yields CDR1 KGHSH and CDR2 LQKENI. CDR3 DNA: TGTGCCAGCTCACCTCTACAGGGGAACGCTGAAGCTTTCTTT. Protein: CASSPLQGNAEAFF.

This clonotype was counted at least ten times. The chain couples TRBV6-5 to TRBJ2-3; 8 positions match TRBD2. The germline V gene has CDR1 MNHEY and CDR2 SVGAGI. This CDR3 region has 15 residues. V gave up 4 bases and J gave up 5 bases; unmatched junction bases: 8. As DNA, the CDR3 is TGTGCCAGCAGTTCGACAGCGGGGGTCATAGATACGCAGTATTTT. Its translation: CASSSTAGVIDTQYF.

The rearrangement uses TRBV4-1 and TRBJ2-1, with 15 bases aligning to TRBD2. V gave up 4 bases and J gave up 7 bases; unmatched junction bases: 5. From germline, CDR1 is MGHRA and CDR2 YSYEKL. This CDR3 is built from 16 residues. The CDR3 loop is CASSRPGTSGGNEQFF. The DNA of the CDR3 is TGCGCCAGCAGCCGCCCCGGGACTAGCGGGGGGAATGAGCAGTTCTTC.

This clonotype was detected many times. The CDR3, as DNA: TGCGCCAGCAGCCAACTCCGGGGGGGGCTAAAGGTCGCTGAAGCTTTCTTT. This translates into CASSQLRGGLKVAEAFF. The chain employs TRBV4-1 and TRBJ1-1; TRBD1 might be the D (6 bases). Germline loops: CDR1 MGHRA, CDR2 YSYEKL. The CDR3 has 17 residues. Deletions cut 2 bases from V and 6 bases from J, with 22 bases between.

The genes are TRBV29-1 and TRBJ2-2; the D is unclear. The V and J ends lost 4 bases and 6 bases respectively, with 15 bases between them. CDR1 is SQVTM, CDR2 ANQGSEA, per germline. The CDR3 covers 14 residues. CDR3 DNA sequence: TGCAGCGTTGCCCTGGCACCGTCCCCCGGGGAGCTGTTTTTT. This gives the protein CSVALAPSPGELFF.

The chain links TRBV20-1 to TRBJ2-3, with a weak D call TRBD2 (5 bases). Germline CDR1 DFQATT, CDR2 SNEGSKA (reference sequence). V was pared by 5 bases and J by 1 base, with 13 bases between. The CDR3 runs 14 residues. This CDR3 is CSAVTERGTDTQYF. In DNA, the CDR3 is TGCAGTGCTGTTACAGAGAGGGGCACAGATACGCAGTATTTT.

The sample holds a few counts of this clonotype. This chain connects TRBV3-1 to TRBJ2-7, with 10 bases fitting TRBD2. V shed 2 bases and J 4 bases; nucleotides not matched to a gene: 8. CDR3 length: 16 residues. Germline assignment: CDR1 LGHDT and CDR2 YNNKEL (reference sequence). The CDR3 DNA follows: TGTGCCAGCAGCCAACCCCGTAGCGGGAGGATTTACGAGCAGTACTTC. Translating gives CASSQPRSGRIYEQYF.

The chain couples TRBV3-1 to TRBJ2-3, with D perhaps given as TRBD1 or TRBD2 (5 bases each). CDR1 is LGHDT and CDR2 is YNNKEL in the germline V gene (reference sequence). The CDR3 length is 15 residues. Deletions cut 2 bases from V and 1 base from J, with 10 bases between. The chain's CDR3 is CASSQSGRGTDTQYF. CDR3 nucleotide sequence: TGTGCCAGCAGCCAAAGCGGCAGGGGCACAGATACGCAGTATTTT.

The chain has TRBV4-1 and TRBJ2-3; 11 positions agree with TRBD2. Germline CDR1 is MGHRA and CDR2 is YSYEKL. CDR3 size: 17 residues. The ends lost 2 bases at V and 3 bases at J; junction bases unmatched: 7. CDR3 in amino acids: CASSQPTGTSGTDTQYF. Written as DNA, the CDR3 is TGCGCCAGCAGCCAACCAACCGGGACTAGCGGAACAGATACGCAGTATTTT.

This clonotype was found a few times. This rearrangement joins TRBV11-2 to TRBJ2-5, with TRBD2 matching 9 bases. Per the germline V gene, CDR1 is SGHAT and CDR2 is FQNNGV. V lost 2 bases, J lost 0 bases, and 4 bases stayed unmatched. The CDR3 is made up of 16 amino acids. CDR3 in amino acids: CASSLWLAGDQETQYF. DNA of the CDR3: TGTGCCAGCAGCTTATGGTTAGCGGGGGACCAAGAGACCCAGTACTTC.

The table lists this clonotype with a few counts. The chain combines TRBV27 with TRBJ2-7; D remains unclear. Germline lookup yields CDR1 MNHEY and CDR2 SMNVEV (reference sequence). V was shortened by 5 bases and J by 2 bases, with 10 bases between the two germline ends. CDR3 size: 13 residues. The CDR3 region is CASSSPPAYEQYF. CDR3 bases: TGTGCCAGCAGTAGTCCTCCGGCCTACGAGCAGTACTTC.

This clonotype turned up a few times. The chain joins TRBV20-1 to TRBJ2-2; 7 bases are a match to TRBD1. Germline CDR1 reads DFQATT; CDR2 reads SNEGSKA (reference sequence). There are 14 residues in the CDR3. Unmatched junction bases numbered 8, after V lost 6 bases and J lost 4 bases. The CDR3 DNA reads TGCAGTGCCAGAAGAGGGGGCTCCACCGGGGAGCTGTTTTTT. Translation gives CSARRGGSTGELFF.

This clonotype occurred a few times. This chain joins TRBV5-1 and TRBJ2-5; 8 bases are shared with TRBD2. Germline-derived CDR1 and CDR2 are SGHRS and YFSETQ. The V gene end was trimmed by 1 base and the J gene end by 4 bases; junction bases not matched to a gene: 15. The CDR3 sequence is 18 residues long. CDR3 loop: CASSLNGGAYGFVETQYF. DNA of the CDR3: TGCGCCAGCAGCTTGAACGGGGGGGCCTATGGATTTGTAGAGACCCAGTACTTC.

This clonotype was detected only a few times. V usage is TRBV12-3 or TRBV12-4 and J usage is TRBJ2-4; 11 bases align to TRBD2. The CDR3 loop spans 16 amino acids. The V and J ends lost 2 bases and 9 bases, in that order; junction bases with no gene match: 9. In nucleotides, the CDR3 is TGTGCCAGCAGTTTAAGTGGGACTAGCGGCGGGGGCATTCAGTACTTC. This codes for CASSLSGTSGGGIQYF.

V is TRBV29-1 and J is TRBJ2-7; a weak D match, TRBD2 (5 bases). This CDR3 region has 13 residues. Germline-derived CDR1 and CDR2 are SQVTM and ANQGSEA. V gave up 7 bases and J gave up 7 bases, with 20 bases separating them. CDR3 coding DNA: TGCAGCGGGAGCCCAGGAGGTTCGGGAGAGCAGTACTTC. Translating it yields CSGSPGGSGEQYF.

This clonotype was counted only a few times. The chain has TRBV7-2 and TRBJ2-2, with 13 bases identical to TRBD2. Germline values: CDR1 SGHTA, CDR2 FQGNSA. The CDR3 spans 16 residues. V lost 6 bases and J lost 4; bases outside the gene matches: 5. The CDR3 sequence: CASRPGLAGVTGELFF. The CDR3 DNA sequence: TGTGCCAGCAGACCCGGACTAGCGGGGGTCACCGGGGAGCTGTTTTTT.

The V gene is TRBV3-1, the J gene TRBJ2-6; maybe TRBD1 (5 bases). The V end was cut by 0 bases, the J end by 2 bases, with 14 bases between. CDR1 and CDR2 from the germline V gene are LGHDT and YNNKEL (reference sequence). This CDR3 region has 18 residues. Here the CDR3 reads CASSQDRPGSAGANVLTF. CDR3 bases: TGTGCCAGCAGCCAAGATCGCCCAGGGTCTGCTGGGGCCAACGTCCTGACTTTC. Looking up the rest from reference TRBV3-1 and TRBJ2-6 gives the full variable domain: DTAVSQTPKYLVTQMGNDKSIKCEQNLGHDTMYWYKQDSKKFLKIMFSYNNKELIINETVPNRFSPKSPDKAHLNLHINSLELGDSAVYFCASSQDRPGSAGANVLTFGAGSRLTVL.

The chain combines TRBV4-1 with TRBJ2-1, with D unresolved. Trimming stripped 1 base from V and 6 bases from J, with 7 bases between. The germline gives CDR1 MGHRA, CDR2 YSYEKL. This CDR3 is 13 amino acids long. As DNA, the CDR3 is TGCGCCAGCAGCCAAGTCGGTACCAATGAGCAGTTCTTC. Its protein is CASSQVGTNEQFF.

The chain carries TRBV20-1 and TRBJ1-5; 7 bases are a match to TRBD1. The CDR3 is made up of 15 amino acids. The V segment lost 5 bases and the J segment 3 bases; nucleotides outside the gene matches: 10. The germline V gene encodes CDR1 DFQATT and CDR2 SNEGSKA (reference sequence). CDR3: CSAGKFDRANQPQHF. CDR3 DNA sequence: TGCAGTGCTGGAAAATTCGACAGGGCCAATCAGCCCCAGCATTTT.

This clonotype has more than one count but fewer than ten. The J gene is TRBJ2-7, the V gene TRBV3-1; D is unclear. CDR3 length: 11 amino acids. Deletions cut 3 bases from V and 6 bases from J, with 6 bases between. Germline lookup yields CDR1 LGHDT and CDR2 YNNKEL (reference sequence). CDR3 nucleotide sequence: TGTGCCAGCAGCCATGGAGTCGAGCAGTACTTC. It specifies CASSHGVEQYF.

This clonotype was found a few times. The genes are TRBV20-1 and TRBJ2-3, with 7 bases aligning to TRBD2. Trimming took 5 bases from V and 4 from J; bases not matched to a gene: 12. The CDR3 extends over 15 amino acids. Germline assignment: CDR1 DFQATT and CDR2 SNEGSKA (reference sequence). This chain's CDR3 is CSALRLAWAPDTQYF. The CDR3, as DNA: TGCAGTGCTCTGCGACTAGCATGGGCCCCAGATACGCAGTATTTT.

This clonotype was observed a handful of times. The V gene is TRBV7-8, the J gene TRBJ2-1; unclear D gene. V gave up 5 bases and J gave up 6 bases, with 14 bases separating them. Germline values: CDR1 SGHVS, CDR2 FQNEAQ. The CDR3 length is 14 residues. The DNA for the CDR3 is TGTGCCAGCAGCAGCCAGTGGCGAGGCAATGAGCAGTTCTTC. This encodes CASSSQWRGNEQFF. The full variable domain, completed using reference TRBV7-8 and TRBJ2-1, is GAGVSQSPRYKVAKRGQDVALRCDPISGHVSLFWYQQALGQGPEFLTYFQNEAQLDKSGLPSDRFFAERPEGSVSTLKIQRTQQEDSAVYLCASSSQWRGNEQFFGPGTRLTVL.